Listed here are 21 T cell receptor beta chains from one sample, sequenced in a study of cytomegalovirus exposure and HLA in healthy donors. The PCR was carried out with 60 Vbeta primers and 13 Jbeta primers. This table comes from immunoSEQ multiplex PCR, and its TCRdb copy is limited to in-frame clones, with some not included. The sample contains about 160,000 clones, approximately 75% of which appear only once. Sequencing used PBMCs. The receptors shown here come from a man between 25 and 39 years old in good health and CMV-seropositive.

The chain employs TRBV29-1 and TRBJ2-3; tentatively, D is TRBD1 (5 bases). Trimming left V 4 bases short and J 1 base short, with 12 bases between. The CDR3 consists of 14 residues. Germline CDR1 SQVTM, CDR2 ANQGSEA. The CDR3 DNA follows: TGCAGCGTTGCACCAGGGTTGGGCACAGATACGCAGTATTTT. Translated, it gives CSVAPGLGTDTQYF.

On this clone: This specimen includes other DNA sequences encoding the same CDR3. The CDR3, as DNA: TGCAGCGTTGGCGCGACTTACGAGCAGTACTTC. Amino acids: CSVGATYEQYF. The rearrangement joins TRBV29-1 to TRBJ2-7, with D unresolved. The V end was cut by 4 bases, the J end by 4 bases, with 8 bases between. The V gene's germline CDR1 is SQVTM and CDR2 ANQGSEA. This CDR3 is built from 11 residues.

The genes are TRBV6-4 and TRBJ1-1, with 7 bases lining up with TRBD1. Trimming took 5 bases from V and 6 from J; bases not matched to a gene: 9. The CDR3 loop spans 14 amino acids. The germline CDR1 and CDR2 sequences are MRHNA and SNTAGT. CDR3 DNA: TGTGCCAGCAGTTATGACAGGGATTCTCCTGAAGCTTTCTTT. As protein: CASSYDRDSPEAFF.

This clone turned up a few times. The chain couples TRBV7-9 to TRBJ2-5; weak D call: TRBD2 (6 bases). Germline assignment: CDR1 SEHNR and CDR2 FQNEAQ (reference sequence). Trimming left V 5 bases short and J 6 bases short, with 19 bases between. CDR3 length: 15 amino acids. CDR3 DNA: TGTGCCAGCAGCCGCGGGACCTCGGAGTTTCAGACCCAGTACTTC. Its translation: CASSRGTSEFQTQYF. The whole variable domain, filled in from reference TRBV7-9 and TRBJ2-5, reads DTGVSQNPRHKITKRGQNVTFRCDPISEHNRLYWYRQTLGQGPEFLTYFQNEAQLEKSRLLSDRFSAERPKGSFSTLEIQRTEQGDSAMYLCASSRGTSEFQTQYFGPGTRLLVL.

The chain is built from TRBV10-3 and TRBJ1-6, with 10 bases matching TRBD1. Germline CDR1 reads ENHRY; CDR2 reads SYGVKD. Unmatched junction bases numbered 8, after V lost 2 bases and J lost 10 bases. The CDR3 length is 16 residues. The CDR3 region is CAISEDMDRGKSPLHF. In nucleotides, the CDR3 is TGTGCCATCAGTGAGGACATGGACAGGGGGAAATCACCCCTCCACTTT.

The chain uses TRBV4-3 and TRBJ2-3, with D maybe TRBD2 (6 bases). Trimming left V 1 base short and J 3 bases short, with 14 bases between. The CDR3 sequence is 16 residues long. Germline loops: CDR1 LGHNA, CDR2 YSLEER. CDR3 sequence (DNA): TGCGCCAGCAGCCAAGCGGACGGGGGTAGTACAGATACGCAGTATTTT. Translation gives CASSQADGGSTDTQYF.

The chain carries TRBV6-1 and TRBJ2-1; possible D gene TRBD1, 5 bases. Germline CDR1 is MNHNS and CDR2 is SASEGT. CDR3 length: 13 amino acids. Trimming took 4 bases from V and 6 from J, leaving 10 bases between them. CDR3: CASSGYDSNEQFF. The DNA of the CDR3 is TGTGCCAGCAGTGGCTATGACAGCAATGAGCAGTTCTTC.

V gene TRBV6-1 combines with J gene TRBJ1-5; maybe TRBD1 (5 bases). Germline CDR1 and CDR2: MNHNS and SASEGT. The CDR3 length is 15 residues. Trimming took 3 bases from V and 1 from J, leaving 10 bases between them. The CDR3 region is CASSEWRGSNQPQHF. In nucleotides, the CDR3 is TGTGCCAGCAGTGAGTGGAGGGGAAGCAATCAGCCCCAGCATTTT.

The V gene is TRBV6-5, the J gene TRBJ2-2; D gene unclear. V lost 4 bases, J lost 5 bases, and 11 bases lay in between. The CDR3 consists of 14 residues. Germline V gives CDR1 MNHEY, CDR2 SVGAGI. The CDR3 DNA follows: TGTGCCAGCAGTTTAGCAAGTATTACCGGGGAGCTGTTTTTT. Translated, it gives CASSLASITGELFF.

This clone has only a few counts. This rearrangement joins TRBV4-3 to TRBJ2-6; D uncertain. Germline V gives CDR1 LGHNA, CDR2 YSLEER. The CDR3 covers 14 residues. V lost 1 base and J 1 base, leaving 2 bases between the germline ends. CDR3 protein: CASSQASGANVLTF. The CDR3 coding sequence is TGCGCCAGCAGCCAAGCGTCTGGGGCCAACGTCCTGACTTTC.

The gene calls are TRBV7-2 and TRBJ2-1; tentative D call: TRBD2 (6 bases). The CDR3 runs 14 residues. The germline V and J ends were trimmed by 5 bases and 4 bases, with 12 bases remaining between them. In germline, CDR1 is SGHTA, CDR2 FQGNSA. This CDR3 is CASSPGRGYNEQFF. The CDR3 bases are TGTGCCAGCAGCCCGGGACGGGGGTACAATGAGCAGTTCTTC. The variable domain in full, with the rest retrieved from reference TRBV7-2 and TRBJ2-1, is GAGVSQSPSNKVTEKGKDVELRCDPISGHTALYWYRQSLGQGLEFLIYFQGNSAPDKSGLPSDRFSAERTGGSVSTLTIQRTQQEDSAVYLCASSPGRGYNEQFFGPGTRLTVL.

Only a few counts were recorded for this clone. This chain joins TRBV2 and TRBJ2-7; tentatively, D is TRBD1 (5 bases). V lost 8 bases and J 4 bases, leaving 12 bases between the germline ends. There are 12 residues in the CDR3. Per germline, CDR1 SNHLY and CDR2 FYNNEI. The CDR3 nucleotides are TGTGCCAGCGGCGAGCGACAGTACGAGCAGTACTTC. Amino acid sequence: CASGERQYEQYF. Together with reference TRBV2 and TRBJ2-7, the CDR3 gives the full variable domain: EPEVTQTPSHQVTQMGQEVILRCVPISNHLYFYWYRQILGQKVEFLVSFYNNEISEKSEIFDDQFSVERPDGSNFTLKIRSTKLEDSAMYFCASGERQYEQYFGPGTRLTVT.

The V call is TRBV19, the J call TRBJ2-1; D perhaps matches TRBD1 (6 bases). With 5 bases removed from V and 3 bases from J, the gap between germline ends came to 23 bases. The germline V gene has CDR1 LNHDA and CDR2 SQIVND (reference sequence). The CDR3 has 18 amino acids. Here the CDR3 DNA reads TGTGCCAGTAGTCAAAAGGAGGATGGACAGTTCGTCTACAATGAGCAGTTCTTC. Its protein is CASSQKEDGQFVYNEQFF.

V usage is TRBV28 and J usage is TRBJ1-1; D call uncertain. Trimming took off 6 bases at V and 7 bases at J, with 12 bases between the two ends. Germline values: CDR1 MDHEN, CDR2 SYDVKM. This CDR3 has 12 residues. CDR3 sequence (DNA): TGTGCCAGCAGAACGGGAGGCGGTGAAGCTTTCTTT. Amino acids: CASRTGGGEAFF.

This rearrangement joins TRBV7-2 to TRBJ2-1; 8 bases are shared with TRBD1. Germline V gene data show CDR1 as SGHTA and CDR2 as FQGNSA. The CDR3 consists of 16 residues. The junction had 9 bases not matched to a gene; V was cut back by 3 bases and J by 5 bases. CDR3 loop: CASSFSWTGFDNEQFF. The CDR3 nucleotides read TGTGCCAGCAGCTTTAGCTGGACAGGGTTTGACAATGAGCAGTTCTTC.

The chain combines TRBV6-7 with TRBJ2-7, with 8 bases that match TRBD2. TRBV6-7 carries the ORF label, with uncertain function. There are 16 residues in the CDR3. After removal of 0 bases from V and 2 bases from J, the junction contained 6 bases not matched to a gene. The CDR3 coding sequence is TGTGCCAGCAGTTACTCTGGGACTAGGGAGACCTACGAGCAGTACTTC. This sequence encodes CASSYSGTRETYEQYF.

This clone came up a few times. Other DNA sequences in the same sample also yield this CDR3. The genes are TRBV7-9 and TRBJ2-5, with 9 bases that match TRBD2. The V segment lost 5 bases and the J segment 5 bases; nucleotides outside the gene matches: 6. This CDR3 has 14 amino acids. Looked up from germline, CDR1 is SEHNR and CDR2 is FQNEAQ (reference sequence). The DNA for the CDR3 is TGTGCCAGCAGCCCGGGACTAGCCGGGGAGACCCAGTACTTC. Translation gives CASSPGLAGETQYF.

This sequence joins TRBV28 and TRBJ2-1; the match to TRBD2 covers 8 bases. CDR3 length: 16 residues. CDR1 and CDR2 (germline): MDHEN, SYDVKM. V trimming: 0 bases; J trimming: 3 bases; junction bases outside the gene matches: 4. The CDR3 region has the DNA TGTGCCAGCAGTTTATGGAGCGGGGGTAACTACAATGAGCAGTTCTTC. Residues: CASSLWSGGNYNEQFF.

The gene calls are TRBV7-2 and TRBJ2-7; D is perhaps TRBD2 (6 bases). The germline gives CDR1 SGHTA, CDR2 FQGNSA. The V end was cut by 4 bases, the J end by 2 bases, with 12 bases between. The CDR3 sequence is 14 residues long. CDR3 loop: CASSYRGKTYEQYF. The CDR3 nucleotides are TGTGCCAGCAGCTACCGGGGGAAAACCTACGAGCAGTACTTC.

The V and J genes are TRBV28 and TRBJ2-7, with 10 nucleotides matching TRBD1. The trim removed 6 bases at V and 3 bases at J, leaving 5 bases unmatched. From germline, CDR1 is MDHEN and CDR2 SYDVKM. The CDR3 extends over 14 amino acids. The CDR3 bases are TGTGCCAGCAGACCCGGACAGGGGGACTACGAGCAGTACTTC. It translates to CASRPGQGDYEQYF.

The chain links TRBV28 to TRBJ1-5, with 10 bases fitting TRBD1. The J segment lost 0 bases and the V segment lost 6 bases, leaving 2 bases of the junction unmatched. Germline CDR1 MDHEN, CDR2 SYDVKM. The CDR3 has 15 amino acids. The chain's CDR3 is CASSRTGGSNQPQHF. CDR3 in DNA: TGTGCCAGCAGCCGGACAGGGGGTAGCAATCAGCCCCAGCATTTT.